The clone carrying this T cell receptor beta chain was seen at least ten times. Its antigen is not known. With iRepertoire HTBI primers and Arm-PCR of CDR3 regions, TCR beta libraries were built. TCRdb used MiXCR to reprocess the multiplex PCR reads, holding one entry per CDR3 protein. The sample lists more than 400,000 distinct CDR3 sequences, 16% occurring once. This entry belongs to a study of regulatory T cells in long-lasting Graves disease. Time point given: newly diagnosed GD, antithyroid drugs for less than 3 months. The TCR library was made from RNA extracted from PBMCs. The study, taken as a whole, reports: Favored gene segments in persistent disease were TRBV28, TRBJ1-2 and TRBJ2-5.

Germline V gene lookup returns CDR1 DFQATT and CDR2 SNEGSKA (reference sequence). This CDR3 has 14 amino acids. Trimming removed 0 bases from V and 3 bases from J; junction bases left unmatched: 1. The sample was also reused in another study, on T cells in Graves' hyperthyroidism and ophthalmopathy. From that study: TCR CDR3 underwent first-round RT-PCR with the HTBI primer set.

The V gene is TRBV20-1, the J gene TRBJ2-2, with 7 bases lining up with TRBD2. This receptor was identified in a woman younger than 45 with Graves disease. This specimen consisted of peripheral blood mononuclear cells (PBMCs), obtained at new diagnosis, from a patient treated with antithyroid drugs. The CDR3 coding sequence is TGCAGTGCTAGAGACCTAGCGGACACCGGGGAGCTGTTTTTT. Amino acids: CSARDLADTGELFF.